This T cell receptor beta chain comes out of a study of neoadjuvant anti-PD-1 for oral cavity cancer (dated by TCRdb to about 2021). Notes on the research overall: Three to four biweekly doses of nivolumab at 3 mg/kg were mostly administered to patients before curative-intent surgical resection. Patients with complete response, partial response or stable disease by RECIST 1.1 were defined as responders, whereas patients with progression were defined as non-responders. The parent correlative cohort had about eleven patients and a response rate of about 31%. Patients who did not progress were given a fourth nivolumab dose at about day 43 and had definitive surgical resection on days 50-56.

With regard to this clone: Its recognized antigen is unknown. Base quality data are lacking; no much larger clone is found one base away.

For deep sequencing, each PBMC sample was run in six replicates, with libraries mostly built from approximately 500 ng of input genomic DNA. The immunoSEQ hsTCRbeta kit was used to prepare TCRbeta libraries, following the manufacturer's instructions. An Illumina NovaSeq 6000 S4 flow cell was used to sequence the final libraries, which had first been combined to 3 nM. The original pipeline was this. The immunoSEQ Analyzer was used for raw data preprocessing and quality control. The analysis was restricted to productive rearrangements, with each unique CDR3 amino acid sequence defining a clonotype. Repertoire clonality was estimated as the Gini-Simpson index, which was computed with the R package tcR. Student's t test was used to compare Gini indices, and Pearson correlation was used to assess associations with tumor size change. As stored in TCRdb, this immuneACCESS dataset retains in-frame rearrangements with V and J assigned. A fraction of the clones does not appear; measured against another copy, unresolved V genes explain less than half of the discrepancy, and the remainder lacks a known reason. The V and J calls and the clone size are those of that table, but D and trimming were determined from the DNA. This sample holds some 61,000 clones; about 88% were observed only once. The ten biggest clones cover approximately 3% of the sample.

The investigation overall reported the following: TCR analyses included only three patients per response group, and the authors called for larger cohorts for validation. Within PBMCs, T cell clonality (Gini index) was significantly higher in non-responders than responders after neoadjuvant nivolumab. Higher pretreatment blood Treg/Th17 ratios correlated with higher pretreatment blood TCRbeta clonality and lower post-treatment tumor TCRbeta clonality.

The time point label of this sample denotes: after neoadjuvant nivolumab, at surgical resection. The patients had newly diagnosed stage II-IVA oral cavity squamous cell carcinoma and had not received any prior systemic or radiation treatment. Everyone in the cohort had locally advanced, HPV-negative oral cavity squamous cell carcinoma. Peripheral blood mononuclear cells were analyzed directly, without maintenance or expansion in culture. The samples were obtained from a longitudinal correlative study of a single-arm phase II trial testing neoadjuvant nivolumab in oral cavity squamous cell carcinoma. Genomic DNA-based TCRbeta sequencing was performed on subject-matched pre- and post-treatment PBMCs and tumors from three responders and three non-responders. Peripheral blood mononuclear cells were drawn once before nivolumab treatment and a second time after treatment, when surgery took place. Genomic DNA was isolated from PBMCs using the Maxwell RSC DNA from Cells kit.

The sample consisted of PBMCs, taken after nivolumab (anti-PD-1) treatment. The TCR comes from a person aged 40 to 85 with oral cavity squamous cell carcinoma.

Here is the DNA: TGTGCCAGCAGTTCGACAGGGGGCGATGTCGGGGAGCTGTTTTTT. The resulting protein is CASSSTGGDVGELFF. This chain is built from TRBV2 and TRBJ2-2, with 10 junctional bases fitting TRBD1. V loses 5 bases at its end and J loses 7 bases; junction bases beyond the gene matches: 7. Based on the germline V gene, the CDR1 and CDR2 sequences are SNHLY and FYNNEI. Reading from cysteine to phenylalanine, the CDR3 counts 15 amino acids. CDR3 DNA only is kept here, 45 bases in frame from base 1.